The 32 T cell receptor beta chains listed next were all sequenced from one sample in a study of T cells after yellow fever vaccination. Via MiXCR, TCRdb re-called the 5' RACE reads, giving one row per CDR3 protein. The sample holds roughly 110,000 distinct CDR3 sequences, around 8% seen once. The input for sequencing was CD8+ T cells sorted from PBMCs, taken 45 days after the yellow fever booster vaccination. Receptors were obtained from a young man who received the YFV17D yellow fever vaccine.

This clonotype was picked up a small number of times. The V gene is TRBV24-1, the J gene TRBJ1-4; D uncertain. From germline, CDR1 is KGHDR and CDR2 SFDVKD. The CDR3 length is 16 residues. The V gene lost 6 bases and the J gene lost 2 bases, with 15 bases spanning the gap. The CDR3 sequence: CATSFYSRRTNEKLFF. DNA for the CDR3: TGTGCCACCAGTTTTTATTCCCGGAGGACTAATGAAAAACTGTTTTTT.

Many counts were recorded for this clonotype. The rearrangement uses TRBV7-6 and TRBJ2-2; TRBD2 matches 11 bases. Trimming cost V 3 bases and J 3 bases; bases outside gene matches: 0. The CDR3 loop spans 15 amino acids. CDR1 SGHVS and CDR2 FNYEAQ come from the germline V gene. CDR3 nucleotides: TGTGCCAGCAGCTTTAGCGGGAGGGACACCGGGGAGCTGTTTTTT. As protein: CASSFSGRDTGELFF.

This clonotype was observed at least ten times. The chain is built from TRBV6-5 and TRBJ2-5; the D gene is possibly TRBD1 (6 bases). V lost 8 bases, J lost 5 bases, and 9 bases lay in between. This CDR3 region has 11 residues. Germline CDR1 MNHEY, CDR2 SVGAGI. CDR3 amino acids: CASGQSETQYF. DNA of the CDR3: TGTGCCAGCGGACAGTCGGAGACCCAGTACTTC.

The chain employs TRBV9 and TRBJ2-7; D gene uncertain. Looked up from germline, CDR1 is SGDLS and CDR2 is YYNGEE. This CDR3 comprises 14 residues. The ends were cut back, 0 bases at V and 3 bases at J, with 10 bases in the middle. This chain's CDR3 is CASSVGVGSYEQYF. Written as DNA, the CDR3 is TGTGCCAGCAGCGTAGGGGTCGGTAGCTACGAGCAGTACTTC.

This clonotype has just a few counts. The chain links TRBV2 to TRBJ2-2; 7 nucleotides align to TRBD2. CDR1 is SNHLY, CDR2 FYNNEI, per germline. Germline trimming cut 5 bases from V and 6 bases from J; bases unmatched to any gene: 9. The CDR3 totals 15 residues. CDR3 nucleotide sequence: TGTGCCAGCAGTCCCGGGACTATTCACCCCGGGGAGCTGTTTTTT. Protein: CASSPGTIHPGELFF.

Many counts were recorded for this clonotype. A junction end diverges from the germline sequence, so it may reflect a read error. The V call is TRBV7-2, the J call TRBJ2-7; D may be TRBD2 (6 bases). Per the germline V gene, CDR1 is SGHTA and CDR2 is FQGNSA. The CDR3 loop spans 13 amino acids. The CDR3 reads CASSLGGTYEQYF. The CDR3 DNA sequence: TGCGCCAGCAGCTTGGGGGGAACCTACGAGCAGTACTTC.

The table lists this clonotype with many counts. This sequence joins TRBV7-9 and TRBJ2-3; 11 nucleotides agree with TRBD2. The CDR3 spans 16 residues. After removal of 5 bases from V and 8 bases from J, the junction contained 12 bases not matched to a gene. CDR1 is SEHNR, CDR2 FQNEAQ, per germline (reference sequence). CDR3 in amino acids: CASSHETSGARGTQYF. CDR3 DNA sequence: TGTGCCAGCAGCCATGAGACTAGCGGGGCACGTGGTACGCAGTATTTT.

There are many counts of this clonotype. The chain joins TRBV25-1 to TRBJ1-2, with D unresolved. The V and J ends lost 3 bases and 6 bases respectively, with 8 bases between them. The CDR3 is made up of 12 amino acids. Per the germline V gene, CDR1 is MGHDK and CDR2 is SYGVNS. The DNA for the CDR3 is TGTGCCAGCAGTGAGGGAGGAAATGGCTACACCTTC. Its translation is CASSEGGNGYTF.

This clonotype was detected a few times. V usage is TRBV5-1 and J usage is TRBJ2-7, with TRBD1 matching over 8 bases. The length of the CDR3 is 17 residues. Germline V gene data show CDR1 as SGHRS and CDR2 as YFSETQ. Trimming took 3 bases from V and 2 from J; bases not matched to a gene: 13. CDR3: CASSSNGQGASPYEQYF. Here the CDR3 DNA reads TGCGCCAGCAGCTCAAATGGACAGGGCGCTTCCCCCTACGAGCAGTACTTC.

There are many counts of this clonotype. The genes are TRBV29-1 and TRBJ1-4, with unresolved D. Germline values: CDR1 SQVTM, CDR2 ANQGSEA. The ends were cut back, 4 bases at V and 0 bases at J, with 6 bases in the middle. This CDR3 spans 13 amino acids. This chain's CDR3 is CSVVEATNEKLFF. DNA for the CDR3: TGCAGCGTTGTTGAGGCAACTAATGAAAAACTGTTTTTT.

The CDR3 DNA sequence: TGCGCCAGCAGCCCGGTCATGGAAGAGAATGAAAAACTGTTTTTT. This encodes CASSPVMEENEKLFF. The genes are TRBV5-1 and TRBJ1-4, with D hard to call. The germline V gene encodes CDR1 SGHRS and CDR2 YFSETQ. There are 15 residues in the CDR3. With 4 bases removed from V and 5 bases from J, the gap between germline ends came to 15 bases.

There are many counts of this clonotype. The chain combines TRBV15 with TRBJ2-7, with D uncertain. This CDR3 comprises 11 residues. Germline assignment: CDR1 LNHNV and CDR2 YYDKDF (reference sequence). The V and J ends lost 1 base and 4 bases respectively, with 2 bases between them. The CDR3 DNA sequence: TGTGCCACCAGCAGAGGTTACGAGCAGTACTTC. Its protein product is CATSRGYEQYF. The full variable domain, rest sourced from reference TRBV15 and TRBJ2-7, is DAMVIQNPRYQVTQFGKPVTLSCSQTLNHNVMYWYQQKSSQAPKLLFHYYDKDFNNEADTPDNFQSRRPNTSFCFLDIRSPGLGDTAMYLCATSRGYEQYFGPGTRLTVT.

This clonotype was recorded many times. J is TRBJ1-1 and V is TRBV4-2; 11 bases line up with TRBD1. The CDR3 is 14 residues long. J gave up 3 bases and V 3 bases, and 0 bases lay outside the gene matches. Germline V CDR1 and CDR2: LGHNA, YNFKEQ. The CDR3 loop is CASSQGQGDTEAFF. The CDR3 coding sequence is TGTGCCAGCAGCCAGGGACAGGGGGACACTGAAGCTTTCTTT.

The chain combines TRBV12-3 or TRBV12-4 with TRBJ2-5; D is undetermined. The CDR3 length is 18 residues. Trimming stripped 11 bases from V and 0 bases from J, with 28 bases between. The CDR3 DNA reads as TGTGCCTTCAGTTTTCTGCAGAGCCTACGTATGGACCAAGAGACCCAGTACTTC. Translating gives CAFSFLQSLRMDQETQYF.

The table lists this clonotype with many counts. CDR3 protein: CASSWGTSGTDTQYF. The CDR3 region has the DNA TGTGCCAGCAGCTGGGGGACTAGCGGCACAGATACGCAGTATTTT. V usage is TRBV7-3 and J usage is TRBJ2-3; 10 nucleotides agree with TRBD2. Germline V gene data show CDR1 as SGHTA and CDR2 as FQGTGA. The CDR3 totals 15 residues. The junction had 2 bases not matched to a gene; V was cut back by 4 bases and J by 1 base.

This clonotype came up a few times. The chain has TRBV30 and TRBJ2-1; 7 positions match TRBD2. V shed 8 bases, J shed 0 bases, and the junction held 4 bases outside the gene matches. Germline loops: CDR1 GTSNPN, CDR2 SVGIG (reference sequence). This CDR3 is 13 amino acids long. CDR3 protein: CAVTGGSYNEQFF. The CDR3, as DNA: TGTGCCGTTACGGGGGGCTCCTACAATGAGCAGTTCTTC.

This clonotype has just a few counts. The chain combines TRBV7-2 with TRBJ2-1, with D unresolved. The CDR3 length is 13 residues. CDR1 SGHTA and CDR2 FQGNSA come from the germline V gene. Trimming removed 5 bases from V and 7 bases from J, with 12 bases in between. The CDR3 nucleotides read TGTGCCAGCAGCCCGCCGAGCAGGAATGAGCAGTTCTTC. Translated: CASSPPSRNEQFF. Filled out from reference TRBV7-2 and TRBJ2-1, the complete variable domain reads GAGVSQSPSNKVTEKGKDVELRCDPISGHTALYWYRQSLGQGLEFLIYFQGNSAPDKSGLPSDRFSAERTGGSVSTLTIQRTQQEDSAVYLCASSPPSRNEQFFGPGTRLTVL.

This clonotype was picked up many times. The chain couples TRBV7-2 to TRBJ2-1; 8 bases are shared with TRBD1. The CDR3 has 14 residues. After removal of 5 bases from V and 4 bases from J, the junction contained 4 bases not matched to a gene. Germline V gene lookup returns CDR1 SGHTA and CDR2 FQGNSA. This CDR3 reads CASSVGDRYNEQFF. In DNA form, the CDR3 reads TGTGCCAGCAGCGTAGGGGACAGGTACAATGAGCAGTTCTTC.

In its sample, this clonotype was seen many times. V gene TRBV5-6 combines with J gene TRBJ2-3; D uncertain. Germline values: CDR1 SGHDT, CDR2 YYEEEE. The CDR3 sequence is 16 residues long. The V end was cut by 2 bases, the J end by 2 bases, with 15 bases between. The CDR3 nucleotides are TGTGCCAGCAGCTTACCCTCGCGGACCTACACAGATACGCAGTATTTT. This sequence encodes CASSLPSRTYTDTQYF.

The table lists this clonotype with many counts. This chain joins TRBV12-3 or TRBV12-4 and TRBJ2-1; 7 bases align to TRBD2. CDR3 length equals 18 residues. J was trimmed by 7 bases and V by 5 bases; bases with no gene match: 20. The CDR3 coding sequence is TGTGCCAGCAGTGAACGAAATTCGCGGCGGGGGATGGGGAATGAGCAGTTCTTC. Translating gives CASSERNSRRGMGNEQFF.

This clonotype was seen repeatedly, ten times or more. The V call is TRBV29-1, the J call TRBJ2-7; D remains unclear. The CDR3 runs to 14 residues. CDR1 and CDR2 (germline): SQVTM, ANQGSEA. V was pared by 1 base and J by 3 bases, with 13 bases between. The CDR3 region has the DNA TGCAGCGTTGAAGTCCGAGACACCCACTACGAGCAGTACTTC. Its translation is CSVEVRDTHYEQYF.

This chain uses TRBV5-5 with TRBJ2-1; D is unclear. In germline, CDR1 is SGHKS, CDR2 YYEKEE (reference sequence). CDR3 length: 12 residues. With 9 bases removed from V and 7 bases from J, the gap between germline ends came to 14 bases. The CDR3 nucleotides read TGTGCCATGAGCTTGGTAGGGAATGAGCAGTTCTTC. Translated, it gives CAMSLVGNEQFF.

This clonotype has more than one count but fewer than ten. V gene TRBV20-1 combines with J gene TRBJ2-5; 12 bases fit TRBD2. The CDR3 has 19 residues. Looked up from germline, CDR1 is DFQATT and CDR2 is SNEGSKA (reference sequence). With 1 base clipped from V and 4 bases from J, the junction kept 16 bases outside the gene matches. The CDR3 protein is CSARGGLATSGSGRETQYF. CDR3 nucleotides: TGCAGTGCTAGAGGGGGGTTAGCGACTAGCGGGAGCGGGCGAGAGACCCAGTACTTC.

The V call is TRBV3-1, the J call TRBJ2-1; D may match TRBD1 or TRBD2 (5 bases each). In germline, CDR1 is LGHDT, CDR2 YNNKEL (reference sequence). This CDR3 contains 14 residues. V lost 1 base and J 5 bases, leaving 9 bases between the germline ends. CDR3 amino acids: CASSQASGHNEQFF. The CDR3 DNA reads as TGTGCCAGCAGCCAAGCTTCGGGGCACAATGAGCAGTTCTTC.

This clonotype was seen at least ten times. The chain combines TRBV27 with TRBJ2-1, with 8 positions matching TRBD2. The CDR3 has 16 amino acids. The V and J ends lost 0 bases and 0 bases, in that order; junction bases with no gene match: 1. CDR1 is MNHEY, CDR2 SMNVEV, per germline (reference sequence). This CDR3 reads CASSLSSGNSYNEQFF. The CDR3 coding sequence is TGTGCCAGCAGTTTATCTAGCGGGAACTCCTACAATGAGCAGTTCTTC.

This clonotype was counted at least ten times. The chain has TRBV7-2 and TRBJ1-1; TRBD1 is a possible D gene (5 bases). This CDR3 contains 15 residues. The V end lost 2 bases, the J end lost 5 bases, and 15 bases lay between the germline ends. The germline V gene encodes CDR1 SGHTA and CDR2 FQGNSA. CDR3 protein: CASSLLGAGGTEAFF. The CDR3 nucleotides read TGTGCCAGCAGCTTACTCGGGGCGGGAGGGACTGAAGCTTTCTTT. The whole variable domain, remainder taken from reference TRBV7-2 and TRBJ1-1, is GAGVSQSPSNKVTEKGKDVELRCDPISGHTALYWYRQSLGQGLEFLIYFQGNSAPDKSGLPSDRFSAERTGGSVSTLTIQRTQQEDSAVYLCASSLLGAGGTEAFFGQGTRLTVV.

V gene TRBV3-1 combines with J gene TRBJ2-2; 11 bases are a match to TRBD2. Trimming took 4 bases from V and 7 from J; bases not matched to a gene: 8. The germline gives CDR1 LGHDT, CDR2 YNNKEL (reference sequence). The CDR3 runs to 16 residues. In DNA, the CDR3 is TGTGCCAGCAGCCGAGAACTAGCGGGAGCTGTCGGGGAGCTGTTTTTT. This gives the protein CASSRELAGAVGELFF.

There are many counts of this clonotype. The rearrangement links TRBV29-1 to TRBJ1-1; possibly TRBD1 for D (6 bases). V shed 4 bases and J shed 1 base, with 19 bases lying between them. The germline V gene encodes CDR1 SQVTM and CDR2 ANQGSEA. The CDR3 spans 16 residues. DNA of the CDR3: TGCAGCGTTGTGGGGTCAGGGGAAGGACCGAACACTGAAGCTTTCTTT. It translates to CSVVGSGEGPNTEAFF. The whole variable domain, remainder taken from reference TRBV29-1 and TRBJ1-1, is SAVISQKPSRDICQRGTSLTIQCQVDSQVTMMFWYRQQPGQSLTLIATANQGSEATYESGFVIDKFPISRPNLTFSTLTVSNMSPEDSSIYLCSVVGSGEGPNTEAFFGQGTRLTVV.

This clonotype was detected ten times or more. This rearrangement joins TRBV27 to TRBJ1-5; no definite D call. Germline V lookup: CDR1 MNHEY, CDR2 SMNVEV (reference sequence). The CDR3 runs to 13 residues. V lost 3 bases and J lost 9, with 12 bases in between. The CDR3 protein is CASSFGLSLPQHF. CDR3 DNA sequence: TGTGCCAGCAGTTTCGGCTTATCGCTGCCCCAGCATTTT.

The CDR3 here is CASSFQGVSEAFF. The CDR3 DNA reads as TGTGCCAGCAGCTTTCAGGGGGTCTCTGAAGCTTTCTTT. V usage is TRBV7-8 and J usage is TRBJ1-1; 7 nucleotides agree with TRBD1. Germline CDR1 and CDR2: SGHVS and FQNEAQ. After removal of 3 bases from V and 6 bases from J, the junction contained 4 bases not matched to a gene. The CDR3 spans 13 residues. Full variable domain (outside the CDR3, taken from reference TRBV7-8 and TRBJ1-1): GAGVSQSPRYKVAKRGQDVALRCDPISGHVSLFWYQQALGQGPEFLTYFQNEAQLDKSGLPSDRFFAERPEGSVSTLKIQRTQQEDSAVYLCASSFQGVSEAFFGQGTRLTVV.

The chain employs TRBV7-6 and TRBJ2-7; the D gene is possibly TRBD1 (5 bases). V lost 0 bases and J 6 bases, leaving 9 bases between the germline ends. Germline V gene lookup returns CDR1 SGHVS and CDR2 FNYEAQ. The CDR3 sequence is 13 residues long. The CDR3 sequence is CASSLASRAEQYF. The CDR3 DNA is TGTGCCAGCAGCTTAGCGTCCAGGGCCGAGCAGTACTTC.

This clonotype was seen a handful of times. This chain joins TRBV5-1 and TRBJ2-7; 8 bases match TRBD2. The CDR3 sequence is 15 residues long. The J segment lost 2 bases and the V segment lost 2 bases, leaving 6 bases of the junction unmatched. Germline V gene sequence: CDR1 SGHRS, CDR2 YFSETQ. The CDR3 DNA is TGCGCCAGCAGCTTCATAGCGGGGACCCCCTACGAGCAGTACTTC. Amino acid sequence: CASSFIAGTPYEQYF.